This is a list of T cell receptor beta chains from one sample in a study of cytomegalovirus exposure and HLA in healthy donors. The assay was immunoSEQ multiplex PCR, and TCRdb's table has in-frame clones only and misses some. The profile shows 110,000 to 150,000 clones, roughly 84% of them singletons. The sample taken for sequencing was PBMCs. These receptors were taken from a boy aged 2 to 10 in good health and CMV-seronegative. Both conserved end residues are part of each CDR3. Fields, in order: D gene, clone size, J gene, V gene, CDR3 protein, CDR3 DNA. D genes are given only for firm matches. Size tells how often a clone was seen (once, few, many) or the class of an expanded clone, and some rows leave it out.

D: TRBD2
size: few
J: TRBJ2-2
V: TRBV6-1
CDR3: CASRAGTSDTGELFF
DNA: TGTGCCAGCAGAGCCGGGACTAGCGACACCGGGGAGCTGTTTTTT

D: TRBD1
size: .
J: TRBJ2-2
V: TRBV28
CDR3: CASSLITGGRRELFF
DNA: TGTGCCAGCAGTTTAATAACAGGGGGACGGCGGGAGCTGTTTTTT

D: .
size: once
J: TRBJ2-2
V: TRBV19
CDR3: CASSLFEGFSTGELFF
DNA: TGTGCCAGTAGTTTATTCGAGGGCTTTTCCACCGGGGAGCTGTTTTTT

D: TRBD1
size: .
J: TRBJ2-7
V: TRBV5-4
CDR3: CASSQDREDYEQYF
DNA: TGTGCCAGCAGCCAAGACAGGGAAGACTACGAGCAGTACTTC

D: .
size: .
J: TRBJ2-1
V: TRBV13
CDR3: CASSLGQGYNEQFF
DNA: TGTGCCAGCAGCTTAGGCCAGGGGTACAATGAGCAGTTCTTC

D: TRBD1
size: .
J: TRBJ2-7
V: TRBV9
CDR3: CASSGGVGQGTDEQYF
DNA: TGTGCCAGCAGCGGGGGAGTGGGACAGGGGACGGACGAGCAGTACTTC

D: .
size: .
J: TRBJ2-7
V: TRBV4-2
CDR3: CASSQGSGVYEQYF
DNA: TGTGCCAGCAGCCAAGGATCCGGGGTCTACGAGCAGTACTTC

D: TRBD2
size: .
J: TRBJ2-7
V: TRBV28
CDR3: CASRGGSSYEQYF
DNA: TGTGCCAGCAGGGGGGGGAGCTCCTACGAGCAGTACTTC

D: TRBD2
size: .
J: TRBJ2-7
V: TRBV4-2
CDR3: CASSQTSGGYEQYF
DNA: TGTGCCAGCAGCCAAACTAGCGGGGGCTACGAGCAGTACTTC

D: .
size: .
J: TRBJ2-7
V: TRBV30
CDR3: CAWRALLPYEQYF
DNA: TGTGCCTGGAGGGCCCTTCTTCCCTACGAGCAGTACTTC

D: .
size: .
J: TRBJ1-1
V: TRBV2
CDR3: CATSYTEAFF
DNA: TGTGCCACCAGCTACACTGAAGCTTTCTTT

D: .
size: .
J: TRBJ1-2
V: TRBV10-3
CDR3: CAISELSTTDYGYTF
DNA: TGTGCCATCAGTGAGCTTTCGACGACAGACTATGGCTACACCTTC

D: .
size: .
J: TRBJ2-7
V: TRBV10-2
CDR3: CASREPNGGGLYGQYF
DNA: TGCGCCAGCCGGGAACCTAATGGGGGCGGATTATACGGGCAGTACTTC

D: TRBD2
size: .
J: TRBJ2-7
V: TRBV7-9
CDR3: CASSELAASYEQYF
DNA: TGTGCCAGCAGCGAACTAGCGGCTTCCTACGAGCAGTACTTC

D: TRBD2
size: .
J: TRBJ2-3
V: TRBV2
CDR3: CASRLFGPSSGGQYF
DNA: TGTGCCAGCAGGCTGTTTGGACCCTCCTCGGGGGGGCAGTATTTT

D: .
size: .
J: TRBJ2-5
V: TRBV5-1
CDR3: CASSFQSGVRLETQYF
DNA: TGCGCCAGCAGCTTTCAGTCAGGGGTACGGTTAGAGACCCAGTACTTC

D: TRBD2
size: .
J: TRBJ2-3
V: TRBV27
CDR3: CASRGTSGPLWQYF
DNA: TGTGCCAGCAGGGGGACTAGCGGGCCTCTTTGGCAGTATTTT

D: TRBD1
size: .
J: TRBJ1-2
V: TRBV6-5
CDR3: CASSSNRGYGYTF
DNA: TGTGCCAGCAGTTCCAACAGGGGCTATGGCTACACCTTC

D: .
size: .
J: TRBJ2-7
V: TRBV6-6
CDR3: CASSYDRSPYEQYF
DNA: TGTGCCAGCAGTTACGACAGGAGCCCCTACGAGCAGTACTTC

D: .
size: .
J: TRBJ2-2
V: TRBV5-3
CDR3: CARSWDNRSLGGELFF
DNA: TGTGCCAGAAGCTGGGATAACAGGTCGTTGGGCGGGGAGCTGTTTTTT